Given below is one T cell receptor beta chain in context. This specimen comes from a study of identical twins. A single record per CDR3 protein comes from TCRdb applying MiXCR to the 5' RACE reads. The table shows fewer than 450,000 distinct CDR3 sequences, with around 9.7% occurring only once. The CDR3 extends over 13 amino acids. Trimming left V 2 bases short and J 7 bases short, with 12 bases between. Germline V gene lookup returns CDR1 DFQATT and CDR2 SNEGSKA (reference sequence). This rearrangement joins TRBV20-1 to TRBJ2-1; D is possibly TRBD1 (5 bases). The clonotype originates from a woman aged 50 to 60 in good health. The sequenced sample consisted of naive T cells sorted from blood. This chain's CDR3 is CSARTGHRNEQFF. CDR3 DNA: TGCAGTGCTAGAACGGGCCACAGGAATGAGCAGTTCTTC.